One sample yielded the 32 T cell receptor beta chains listed below, sequenced in a study of T cells after yellow fever vaccination (dated by TCRdb to between 2018 and 2021). The treatment or condition tag for this specimen amounts to: live attenuated yellow fever vaccine strain. The library was obtained by 5' RACE. TCRdb lists the instrument as Illumina HiSeq 2500. The public reads were quality trimmed at Q25 with fastp and then assembled into clones with MiXCR by TCRdb, keeping productive beta chains. A single entry per CDR3 protein holds the most common genes and DNA from its merged rows. Here the sample has some 600,000 distinct CDR3 sequences; 17% occur a single time. The top ten constitute roughly 17% of the sample. This material consisted of PBMCs, taken more than 4 days after the first yellow fever vaccination. The receptors come from a man between 18 and 29 years old who received the YFV17D yellow fever vaccine.

V and J are TRBV29-1 and TRBJ2-3, with D perhaps matching TRBD2 (5 bases). Per germline, CDR1 SQVTM and CDR2 ANQGSEA. This CDR3 has 14 residues. Between the trimmed V and J ends, which lost 1 base and 7 bases, there was a span of 15 bases. The chain's CDR3 is CSVEVASRLNTQYF. In DNA form, the CDR3 reads TGCAGCGTTGAAGTGGCTAGCAGGTTGAATACGCAGTATTTT.

This clonotype showed up just a few times. CDR3 loop: CASSVQGGDYTDTQYF. In nucleotides, the CDR3 is TGCGCCAGCAGCGTCCAGGGCGGGGACTACACAGATACGCAGTATTTT. The chain recombines TRBV5-1 with TRBJ2-3, with 7 bases identical to TRBD2. Germline CDR1 SGHRS, CDR2 YFSETQ. This CDR3 is 16 amino acids long. Trimming at V came to 4 bases and at J to 2 bases, leaving 10 bases not matched to a gene.

There are a few counts of this clonotype. This sequence joins TRBV4-3 and TRBJ2-3; 7 nucleotides match TRBD2. V trimming: 2 bases; J trimming: 2 bases; junction bases outside the gene matches: 4. The CDR3 spans 15 residues. CDR1 is LGHNA and CDR2 is YSLEER in the germline V gene. The CDR3 DNA sequence: TGCGCCAGCAGCCAATGGGGGGGGAACACAGATACGCAGTATTTT. This sequence encodes CASSQWGGNTDTQYF.

This clonotype has a handful of counts. The chain carries TRBV28 and TRBJ2-2; the D is unclear. The germline V and J ends were trimmed by 11 bases and 2 bases, with 12 bases remaining between them. The CDR3 loop spans 13 amino acids. The germline gives CDR1 MDHEN, CDR2 SYDVKM. CDR3 DNA: TGTGCCCTCGTGTCCGGTAACACCGGGGAGCTGTTTTTT. Its protein is CALVSGNTGELFF. Combining the CDR3 with reference TRBV28 and TRBJ2-2 gives the whole variable domain DVKVTQSSRYLVKRTGEKVFLECVQDMDHENMFWYRQDPGLGLRLIYFSYDVKMKEKGDIPEGYSVSREKKERFSLILESASTNQTSMYLCALVSGNTGELFFGEGSRLTVL.

This clonotype has only a few counts. The J gene is TRBJ2-1, the V gene TRBV6-5; D unclear. The CDR3 runs 12 residues. Germline V gives CDR1 MNHEY, CDR2 SVGAGI. Trimming cost V 7 bases and J 2 bases, with 6 bases left between them. The CDR3 reads CASTDPYNEQFF. CDR3 nucleotides: TGTGCCAGCACTGACCCCTACAATGAGCAGTTCTTC.

This clonotype has just a few counts. The V and J genes are TRBV3-1 and TRBJ1-1; D is possibly TRBD1 (5 bases). Germline V gene sequence: CDR1 LGHDT, CDR2 YNNKEL (reference sequence). The CDR3 runs 12 residues. V was shortened by 3 bases and J by 11 bases, with 13 bases between the two germline ends. The chain's CDR3 is CASSHQGPGAFF. The CDR3 nucleotides read TGTGCCAGCAGCCACCAGGGCCCGGGGGCTTTCTTT.

This clonotype was observed a handful of times. The rearrangement joins TRBV4-2 to TRBJ1-2, with D unresolved. CDR3 length equals 14 residues. With 0 bases removed from V and 8 bases from J, the gap between germline ends came to 13 bases. In germline, CDR1 is LGHNA, CDR2 YNFKEQ. The chain's CDR3 is CASSQEGPVYGYTF. Here the CDR3 DNA reads TGTGCCAGCAGCCAAGAAGGGCCGGTCTACGGCTACACCTTC.

The rearrangement links TRBV5-1 to TRBJ2-2; the D is unclear. Germline lookup yields CDR1 SGHRS and CDR2 YFSETQ. V shed 4 bases and J shed 1 base, with 11 bases lying between them. This CDR3 region has 15 residues. This chain's CDR3 is CASSLIAGNTGELFF. The CDR3 DNA sequence: TGCGCCAGCAGCCTCATAGCAGGGAACACCGGGGAGCTGTTTTTT.

This clonotype was seen a few times. The CDR3 DNA is TGTGCCACCAGCAGAGATCTGCAGGGGGTGGGGGTCGAGCAGTACTTC. This translates into CATSRDLQGVGVEQYF. The chain carries TRBV15 and TRBJ2-7; TRBD1 aligns across 7 bases. Trimming took 0 bases from V and 6 from J; bases not matched to a gene: 11. CDR1 is LNHNV, CDR2 YYDKDF, per germline (reference sequence). The CDR3 loop spans 16 amino acids.

The rearrangement links TRBV12-3 or TRBV12-4 to TRBJ2-4; TRBD1 matches 7 bases. Trimming cost V 5 bases and J 9 bases; bases outside gene matches: 10. CDR3 size: 14 residues. The CDR3 nucleotides are TGTGCCAGCAGTCCGTCGACAGGGTGGGGCATTCAGTACTTC. Translated: CASSPSTGWGIQYF.

This clonotype was seen a handful of times. This rearrangement joins TRBV5-1 to TRBJ2-2; TRBD1 might be the D (6 bases). CDR1 and CDR2 (germline): SGHRS, YFSETQ. With 7 bases removed from V and 5 bases from J, the gap between germline ends came to 15 bases. This CDR3 region has 14 residues. As DNA, the CDR3 is TGCGCCAGCCGGGACGGCCAGGGGACCGGGGAGCTGTTTTTT. Its protein product is CASRDGQGTGELFF.

About this clonotype: Germline is not matched at one junction end, which may reflect a read error. The chain couples TRBV18 to TRBJ1-1; tentative D call: TRBD1 (5 bases). CDR3 length equals 14 residues. From germline, CDR1 is KGHSH and CDR2 LQKENI. As DNA, the CDR3 is TGTGCCAGCTCATTTACAGGTGGAATGACTGTAGCTTTCTTT. This gives the protein CASSFTGGMTVAFF.

The chain has TRBV5-1 and TRBJ1-6, with a tentative D call TRBD1 (6 bases). The CDR3 is 14 amino acids. V shed 5 bases and J shed 6 bases, with 12 bases lying between them. Germline V gives CDR1 SGHRS, CDR2 YFSETQ. The CDR3 nucleotides are TGCGCCAGCAGTATGGGGGGCCCTAATTCACCCCTCCACTTT. Encoded protein: CASSMGGPNSPLHF.

This clonotype was picked up many times. V and J are TRBV6-5 and TRBJ2-6, with D perhaps matching TRBD1 or TRBD2 (5 bases each). Per the germline V gene, CDR1 is MNHEY and CDR2 is SVGAGI. The CDR3 runs to 16 residues. Trimming removed 0 bases from V and 0 bases from J, with 6 bases in between. In nucleotides, the CDR3 is TGTGCCAGCAGTTACTCGGGGGACTCTGGGGCCAACGTCCTGACTTTC. Residues: CASSYSGDSGANVLTF.

This clonotype was seen repeatedly, ten times or more. The rearrangement uses TRBV4-3 and TRBJ2-1; TRBD2 agrees at 8 bases. The V gene's germline CDR1 is LGHNA and CDR2 YSLEER. The CDR3 spans 15 residues. V gave up 4 bases and J gave up 0 bases; unmatched junction bases: 2. CDR3 coding DNA: TGCGCCAGCAGCCCCGGGACTAGCTCCTACAATGAGCAGTTCTTC. Translated: CASSPGTSSYNEQFF.

This chain joins TRBV10-2 and TRBJ1-3, with D hard to call. This CDR3 has 15 amino acids. Looked up from germline, CDR1 is WSHSY and CDR2 is SAAADI. V dropped 3 bases and J dropped 0 bases, with 9 bases sitting between them. The CDR3, as DNA: TGCGCCAGCAGTGAAGGTCGCCCCTCTGGAAACACCATATATTTT. It translates to CASSEGRPSGNTIYF.

The V and J genes are TRBV20-1 and TRBJ2-7; 8 bases map to TRBD2. V was pared by 3 bases and J by 3 bases, with 10 bases of the junction left unmatched. This CDR3 region has 15 residues. Looked up from germline, CDR1 is DFQATT and CDR2 is SNEGSKA (reference sequence). The CDR3 reads CSASFAGGLGYEQYF. The CDR3 nucleotides are TGCAGTGCTAGTTTCGCGGGAGGCCTCGGCTACGAGCAGTACTTC.

This clonotype turned up a few times. The V and J genes are TRBV6-5 and TRBJ1-1; D is undetermined. Germline CDR1 MNHEY, CDR2 SVGAGI. Trimming removed 0 bases at V and 1 base at J, with 18 bases between. CDR3 length equals 18 residues. CDR3 sequence: CASSYSLPGSNSNTEAFF. CDR3 DNA: TGTGCCAGCAGTTACTCTCTGCCGGGGTCAAATTCGAACACTGAAGCTTTCTTT.

The chain employs TRBV10-3 and TRBJ1-4, with TRBD1 identical over 8 bases. Germline V lookup: CDR1 ENHRY, CDR2 SYGVKD. The CDR3 sequence is 14 residues long. The V and J ends lost 7 bases and 8 bases, in that order; junction bases with no gene match: 9. The CDR3 DNA follows: TGTGCCATCAAAGACGACAGGGGAGGAGAAAAACTGTTTTTT. Protein sequence: CAIKDDRGGEKLFF.

A few counts support this clonotype. The chain recombines TRBV5-6 with TRBJ2-4, with 8 bases aligning to TRBD1. The CDR3 sequence is 17 residues long. V was pared by 1 base and J by 6 bases, with 12 bases of the junction left unmatched. Germline V gives CDR1 SGHDT, CDR2 YYEEEE. CDR3 nucleotide sequence: TGTGCCAGCAGCTTGTTCCCCCCAGGGGGCAGTAGAAACATTCAGTACTTC. It specifies CASSLFPPGGSRNIQYF. Complete variable domain (other parts from reference TRBV5-6 and TRBJ2-4): DAGVTQSPTHLIKTRGQQVTLRCSPKSGHDTVSWYQQALGQGPQFIFQYYEEEERQRGNFPDRFSGHQFPNYSSELNVNALLLGDSALYLCASSLFPPGGSRNIQYFGAGTRLSVL.

This clonotype was detected many times. The chain is built from TRBV7-8 and TRBJ2-2; 7 bases align to TRBD1. V was pared by 2 bases and J by 1 base, with 1 base of the junction left unmatched. This CDR3 contains 15 residues. CDR1 is SGHVS, CDR2 FQNEAQ, per germline. The CDR3 DNA follows: TGTGCCAGCAGCTTATACAGGGGGAACACCGGGGAGCTGTTTTTT. Its protein product is CASSLYRGNTGELFF.

The table lists this clonotype with a few counts. The rearrangement uses TRBV28 and TRBJ2-5, with TRBD1 matching 10 bases. CDR1 is MDHEN, CDR2 SYDVKM, per germline. This CDR3 region has 15 residues. V lost 4 bases to trimming and J lost 4 bases; unmatched junction nucleotides: 6. In DNA, the CDR3 is TGTGCCAGCAGTTCGTGGGACAGGGGAGGAGAGACCCAGTACTTC. This codes for CASSSWDRGGETQYF.

This clonotype was observed at least ten times. This rearrangement joins TRBV5-1 to TRBJ1-3; the D is unclear. Germline-derived CDR1 and CDR2 are SGHRS and YFSETQ. The CDR3 is made up of 14 amino acids. Deletions cut 0 bases from V and 0 bases from J, with 4 bases between. The CDR3 sequence is CASSLEVSGNTIYF. CDR3 nucleotides: TGCGCCAGCAGCTTGGAGGTCTCTGGAAACACCATATATTTT.

This clonotype was seen at least ten times. The CDR3 DNA reads TGCGCCAGCAGCTTGGCCCTGACAGGGTGGGGGGCTGAAGCTTTCTTT. This gives the protein CASSLALTGWGAEAFF. The V call is TRBV5-1, the J call TRBJ1-1, with TRBD1 identical over 7 bases. This CDR3 has 16 amino acids. V was clipped by 0 bases and J by 6 bases; unmatched bases: 11. The V gene's germline CDR1 is SGHRS and CDR2 YFSETQ.

J is TRBJ2-5 and V is TRBV20-1; D is perhaps TRBD2 (6 bases). CDR3 length equals 15 residues. Trimming cost V 7 bases and J 1 base, with 19 bases left between them. Germline-derived CDR1 and CDR2 are DFQATT and SNEGSKA (reference sequence). The CDR3 DNA sequence: TGCAGTGTCAGGAGGGAAACTTCACCCCAAGAGACCCAGTACTTC. This codes for CSVRRETSPQETQYF.

This clonotype occurred a few times. This sequence joins TRBV12-3 or TRBV12-4 and TRBJ1-1; perhaps TRBD1 as D (5 bases). Deletions cut 6 bases from V and 2 bases from J, with 10 bases between. This CDR3 has 13 residues. The CDR3: CASRDTINTEAFF. The CDR3 DNA is TGTGCCAGCAGGGACACGATTAACACTGAAGCTTTCTTT.

V and J are TRBV19 and TRBJ1-2, with no clear D. Between the trimmed V and J ends, which lost 7 bases and 4 bases, there was a span of 10 bases. The CDR3 is 12 residues long. Per the germline V gene, CDR1 is LNHDA and CDR2 is SQIVND (reference sequence). CDR3: CASNSDFYGYTF. As DNA, the CDR3 is TGTGCCAGTAATTCAGATTTCTATGGCTACACCTTC.

This clonotype has just a few counts. The chain employs TRBV6-5 and TRBJ2-5, with 8 bases lining up with TRBD2. After removal of 0 bases from V and 6 bases from J, the junction contained 12 bases not matched to a gene. CDR1 and CDR2 from the germline V gene are MNHEY and SVGAGI. The CDR3 has 17 amino acids. The CDR3 DNA is TGTGCCAGCAGTTACTCCCTGGTGGAGCGGGGGACAAAGACCCAGTACTTC. Its protein is CASSYSLVERGTKTQYF.

The CDR3 loop is CASSLGIRQETQYF. CDR3 in DNA: TGTGCCAGCAGCTTAGGTATCAGACAAGAGACCCAGTACTTC. The chain joins TRBV11-2 to TRBJ2-5, with D uncertain. V was clipped by 1 base and J by 2 bases, with 8 bases between them. CDR1 SGHAT and CDR2 FQNNGV come from the germline V gene. This CDR3 comprises 14 residues.

This clonotype was picked up many times. This rearrangement joins TRBV24-1 to TRBJ1-2, with 8 bases that match TRBD1. V lost 3 bases and J lost 6; bases outside the gene matches: 8. Germline V lookup: CDR1 KGHDR, CDR2 SFDVKD. This CDR3 spans 15 amino acids. CDR3 loop: CATSDPTMTGDGYTF. The CDR3 DNA follows: TGTGCCACCAGTGATCCCACTATGACAGGGGATGGCTACACCTTC.

This clonotype has only a few counts. The chain uses TRBV10-3 and TRBJ2-4; 11 bases line up with TRBD2. The CDR3 is made up of 16 amino acids. CDR1 ENHRY and CDR2 SYGVKD come from the germline V gene. With 5 bases clipped from V and 4 bases from J, the junction kept 7 bases outside the gene matches. The CDR3 region has the DNA TGTGCCATCAGTTCCACTAGCGGGGGACAAAAAAACATTCAGTACTTC. This translates into CAISSTSGGQKNIQYF.

The rearrangement links TRBV10-1 to TRBJ2-3; TRBD2 is a possible D gene (6 bases). The CDR3 has 14 residues. The V end was cut by 5 bases, the J end by 8 bases, with 17 bases between. Germline lookup yields CDR1 WNHNN and CDR2 SYGVQD (reference sequence). CDR3 sequence: CASSPQTGVGTQYF. The CDR3 DNA reads TGCGCCAGCAGTCCCCAGACGGGGGTCGGTACGCAGTATTTT.